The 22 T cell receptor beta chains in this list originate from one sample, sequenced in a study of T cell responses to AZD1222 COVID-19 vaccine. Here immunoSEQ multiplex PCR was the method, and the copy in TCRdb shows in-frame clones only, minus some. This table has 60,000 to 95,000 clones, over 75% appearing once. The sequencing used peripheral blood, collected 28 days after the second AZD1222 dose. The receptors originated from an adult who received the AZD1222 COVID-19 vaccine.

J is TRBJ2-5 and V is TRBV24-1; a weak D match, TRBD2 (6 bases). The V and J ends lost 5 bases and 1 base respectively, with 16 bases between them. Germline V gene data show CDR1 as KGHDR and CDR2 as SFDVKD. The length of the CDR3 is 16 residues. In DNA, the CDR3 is TGTGCCACCAGTGGGGACCCCGCGGGATCCCAAGAGACCCAGTACTTC. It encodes CATSGDPAGSQETQYF.

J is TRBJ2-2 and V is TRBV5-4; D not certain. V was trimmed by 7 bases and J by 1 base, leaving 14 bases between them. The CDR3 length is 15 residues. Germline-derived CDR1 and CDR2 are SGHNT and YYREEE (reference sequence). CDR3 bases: TGTGCCAGCGGCAAGACATCACAGAACACCGGGGAGCTGTTTTTT. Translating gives CASGKTSQNTGELFF.

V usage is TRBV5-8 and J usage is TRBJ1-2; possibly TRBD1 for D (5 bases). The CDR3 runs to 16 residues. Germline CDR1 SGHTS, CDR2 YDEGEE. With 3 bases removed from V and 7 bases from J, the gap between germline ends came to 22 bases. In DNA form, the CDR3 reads TGTGCCAGCAGCTCGCGGGACGGAAAACGGTGGGGTGGCTACACCTTC. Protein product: CASSSRDGKRWGGYTF.

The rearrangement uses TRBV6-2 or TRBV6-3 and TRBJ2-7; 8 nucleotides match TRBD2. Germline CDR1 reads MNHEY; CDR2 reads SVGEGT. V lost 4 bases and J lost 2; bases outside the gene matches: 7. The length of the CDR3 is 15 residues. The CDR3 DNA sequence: TGTGCCAGCAGTTGGCGGGTAGCGGGGCCCTACGAGCAGTACTTC. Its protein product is CASSWRVAGPYEQYF.

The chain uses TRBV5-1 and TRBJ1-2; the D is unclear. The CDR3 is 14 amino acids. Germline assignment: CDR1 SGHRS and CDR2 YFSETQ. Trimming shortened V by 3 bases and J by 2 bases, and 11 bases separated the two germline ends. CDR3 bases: TGCGCCAGCAGCTCTGAACCGACAAACTATGGCTACACCTTC. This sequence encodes CASSSEPTNYGYTF.

CDR3 nucleotide sequence: TGCAGCGGCCGGGCCTCTAACTATGGCTACACCTTC. Protein sequence: CSGRASNYGYTF. V usage is TRBV29-1 and J usage is TRBJ1-2; no clear D. The length of the CDR3 is 12 residues. From germline, CDR1 is SQVTM and CDR2 ANQGSEA. Trimming pared 7 bases from V and 0 bases from J, leaving 9 bases between.

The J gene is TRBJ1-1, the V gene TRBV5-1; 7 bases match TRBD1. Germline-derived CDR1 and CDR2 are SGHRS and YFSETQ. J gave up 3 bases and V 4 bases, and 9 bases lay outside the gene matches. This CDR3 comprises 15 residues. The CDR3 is CASSPKTGWDTEAFF. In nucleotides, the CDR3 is TGCGCCAGCAGCCCCAAGACAGGGTGGGACACTGAAGCTTTCTTT.

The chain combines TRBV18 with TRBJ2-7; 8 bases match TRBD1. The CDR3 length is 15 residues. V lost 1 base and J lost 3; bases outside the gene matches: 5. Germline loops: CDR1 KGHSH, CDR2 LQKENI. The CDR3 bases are TGTGCCAGCTCACCACAGGGGACAGGATTCTACGAGCAGTACTTC. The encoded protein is CASSPQGTGFYEQYF.

This CDR3 is CASSSFRDRFTYEQYF. Here the CDR3 DNA reads TGTGCCAGCAGTTCATTCCGGGATCGTTTTACCTACGAGCAGTACTTC. The chain couples TRBV6-5 to TRBJ2-7, with D possibly being TRBD2 (5 bases). V was clipped by 4 bases and J by 2 bases, with 18 bases between them. Looked up from germline, CDR1 is MNHEY and CDR2 is SVGAGI. The CDR3 consists of 16 residues.

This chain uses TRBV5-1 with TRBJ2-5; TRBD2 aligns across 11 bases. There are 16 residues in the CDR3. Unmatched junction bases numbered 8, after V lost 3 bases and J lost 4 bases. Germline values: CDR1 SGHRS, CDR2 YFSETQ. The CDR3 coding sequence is TGCGCCAGCAGCTGGCGAATTACTAGCGGGGGAGAGACCCAGTACTTC. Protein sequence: CASSWRITSGGETQYF.

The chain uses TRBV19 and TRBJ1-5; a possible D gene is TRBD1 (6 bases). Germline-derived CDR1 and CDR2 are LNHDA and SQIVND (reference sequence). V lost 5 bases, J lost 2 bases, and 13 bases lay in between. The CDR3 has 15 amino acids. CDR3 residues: CASSHRVYGNQPQHF. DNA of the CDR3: TGTGCCAGTAGTCACAGGGTCTATGGCAATCAGCCCCAGCATTTT.

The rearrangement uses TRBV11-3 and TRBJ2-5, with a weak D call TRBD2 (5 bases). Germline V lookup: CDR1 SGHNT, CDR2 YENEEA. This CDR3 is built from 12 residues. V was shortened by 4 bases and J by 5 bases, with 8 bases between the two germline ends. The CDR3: CASSSRGETQYF. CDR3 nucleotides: TGTGCCAGCAGCTCTAGAGGGGAGACCCAGTACTTC.

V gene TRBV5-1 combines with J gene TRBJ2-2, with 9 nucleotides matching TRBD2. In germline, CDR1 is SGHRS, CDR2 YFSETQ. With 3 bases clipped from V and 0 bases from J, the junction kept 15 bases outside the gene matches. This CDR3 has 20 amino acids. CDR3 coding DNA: TGCGCCAGCAGCTCCCGAGCGGGGGGCGTGGGTCAAACGAACACCGGGGAGCTGTTTTTT. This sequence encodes CASSSRAGGVGQTNTGELFF.

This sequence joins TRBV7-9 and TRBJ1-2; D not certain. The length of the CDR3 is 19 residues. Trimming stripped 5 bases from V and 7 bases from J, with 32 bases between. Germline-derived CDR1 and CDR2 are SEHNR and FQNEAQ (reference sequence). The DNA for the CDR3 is TGTGCCAGCAGCGCAGTCAGGAAAGAAATACTGGGGAGGATCTCTGGCTACACCTTC. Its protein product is CASSAVRKEILGRISGYTF.

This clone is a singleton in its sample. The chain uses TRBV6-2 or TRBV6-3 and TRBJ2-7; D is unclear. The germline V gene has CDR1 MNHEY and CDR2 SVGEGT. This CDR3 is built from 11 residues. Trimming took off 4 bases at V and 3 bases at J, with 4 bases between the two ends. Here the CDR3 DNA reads TGTGCCAGCAGTTTTCACTACGAGCAGTACTTC. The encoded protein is CASSFHYEQYF.

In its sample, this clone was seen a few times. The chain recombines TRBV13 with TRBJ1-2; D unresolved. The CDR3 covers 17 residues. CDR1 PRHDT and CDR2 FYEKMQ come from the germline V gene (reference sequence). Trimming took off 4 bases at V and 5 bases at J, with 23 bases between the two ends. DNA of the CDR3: TGTGCCAGCAGCTCCAACCGGGTCCCTTCCGCCCCTTATGGCTACACCTTC. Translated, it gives CASSSNRVPSAPYGYTF.

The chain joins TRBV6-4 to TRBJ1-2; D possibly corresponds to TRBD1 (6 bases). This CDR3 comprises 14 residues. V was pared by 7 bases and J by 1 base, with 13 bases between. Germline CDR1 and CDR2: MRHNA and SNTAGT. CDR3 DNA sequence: TGTGCCAGCACCCTAAGGGGGGATAACTATGGCTACACCTTC. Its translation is CASTLRGDNYGYTF.

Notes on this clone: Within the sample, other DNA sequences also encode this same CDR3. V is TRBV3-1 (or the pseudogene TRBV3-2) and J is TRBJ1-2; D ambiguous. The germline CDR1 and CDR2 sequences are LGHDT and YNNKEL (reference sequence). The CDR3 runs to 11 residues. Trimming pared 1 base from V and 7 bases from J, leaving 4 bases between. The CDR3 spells CASSQGGGYTF. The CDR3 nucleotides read TGTGCCAGCAGCCAAGGAGGTGGCTACACCTTC.

CDR3 protein: CASSSQVGTYQETQYF. The CDR3, as DNA: TGTGCCAGCAGCTCCCAAGTCGGGACCTACCAAGAGACCCAGTACTTC. The chain has TRBV11-2 and TRBJ2-5; TRBD1 or TRBD2 may be the D gene (5 bases each). With 4 bases removed from V and 0 bases from J, the gap between germline ends came to 15 bases. Germline lookup yields CDR1 SGHAT and CDR2 FQNNGV. The CDR3 has 16 residues.

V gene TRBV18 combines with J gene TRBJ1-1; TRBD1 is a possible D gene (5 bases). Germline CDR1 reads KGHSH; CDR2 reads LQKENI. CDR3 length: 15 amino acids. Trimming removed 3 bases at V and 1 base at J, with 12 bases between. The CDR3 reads CASSPMKTANTEAFF. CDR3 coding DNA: TGTGCCAGCTCACCCATGAAGACAGCGAACACTGAAGCTTTCTTT.

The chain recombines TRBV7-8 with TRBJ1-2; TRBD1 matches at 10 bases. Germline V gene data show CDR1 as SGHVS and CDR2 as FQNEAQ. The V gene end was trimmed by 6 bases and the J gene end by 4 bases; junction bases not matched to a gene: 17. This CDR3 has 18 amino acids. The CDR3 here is CASSQFGTGARFGYGYTF. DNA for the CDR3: TGTGCCAGCAGTCAATTCGGGACAGGGGCAAGATTCGGCTATGGCTACACCTTC. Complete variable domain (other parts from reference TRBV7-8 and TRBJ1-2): GAGVSQSPRYKVAKRGQDVALRCDPISGHVSLFWYQQALGQGPEFLTYFQNEAQLDKSGLPSDRFFAERPEGSVSTLKIQRTQQEDSAVYLCASSQFGTGARFGYGYTFGSGTRLTVV.

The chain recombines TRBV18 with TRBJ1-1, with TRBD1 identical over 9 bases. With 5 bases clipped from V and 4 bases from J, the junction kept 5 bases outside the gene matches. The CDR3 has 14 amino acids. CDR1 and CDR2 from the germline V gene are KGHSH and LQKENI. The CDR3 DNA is TGTGCCAGCTCAACCGGGACAGGGAGCACTGAAGCTTTCTTT. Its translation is CASSTGTGSTEAFF.